This T cell receptor (beta chain) was captured in a study of cytomegalovirus exposure and HLA in healthy donors. 13 Jbeta primers and 60 Vbeta primers were used for the PCR. Produced via immunoSEQ multiplex PCR; TCRdb's table is partial and in-frame only. The sample has about 80,000 clones, roughly 80% seen once; the top ten hold approximately 7.3%. The study's findings and limits: The classifier reportedly diagnosed cytomegalovirus status with high sensitivity and specificity.

Germline V gene data show CDR1 as SEHNR and CDR2 as FQNEAQ (reference sequence). The J segment lost 3 bases and the V segment lost 4 bases, leaving 2 bases of the junction unmatched. This CDR3 has 14 residues. A word on this clone: As yet, its antigen is unknown.

This TCR was sampled from a woman aged 40 to 50 in good health and CMV-seronegative. The sequencing input was PBMCs. The chain employs TRBV7-9 and TRBJ2-1; 8 positions match TRBD1. The CDR3 region has the DNA TGTGCCAGCAGCTCCACAGGGGGCTACAATGAGCAGTTCTTC. Amino acid sequence: CASSSTGGYNEQFF.